This T cell receptor beta chain was recovered during a study of spatial heterogeneity in lung cancer. The CDR3 is 14 amino acids. Germline V gives CDR1 DFQATT, CDR2 SNEGSKA (reference sequence). V lost 6 bases and J lost 7, with 19 bases in between. TCRdb reprocessed the 5' RACE reads with MiXCR, giving one entry per CDR3 protein. In the table there are tens of thousands of distinct CDR3 sequences, 10% to 15% of which are singletons. Indicated time point: sample taken at primary tumor resection. From tumor, nontumor lung or frozen PBMC, whole RNA was taken unsorted for sequencing. This clonotype was counted ten times or more.

The rearrangement joins TRBV20-1 to TRBJ1-5; D uncertain. The clonotype was recovered from a male donor with early-stage non-small cell lung cancer. The starting material was PBMCs, obtained at surgery. CDR3 sequence reads: CSAREGQFGQPQHF. In nucleotides, the CDR3 is TGCAGTGCCCGGGAGGGTCAGTTTGGGCAGCCCCAGCATTTT.